These 8 T cell receptor beta chains were all obtained from the same sample, sequenced in a study of regulatory T cells in long-lasting Graves disease. Sequencing libraries for TCR beta were prepared with iRepertoire HTBI primers and Arm-PCR of CDR3 regions. In TCRdb, the multiplex PCR reads were re-called with MiXCR into one record per CDR3 protein. The table shows nearly 350,000 distinct CDR3 sequences, with 20% occurring only once. Time point denoted: persistent/refractory GD, antithyroid drugs over 5 years with positive TRAb. Extracted RNA from PBMCs served as the source of the TCR library. The sample here was peripheral blood mononuclear cells (PBMCs), taken when the disease was refractory, from a patient treated with antithyroid drugs. The source is a female donor with Graves disease.

In its sample, this clonotype was seen many times. The V gene is TRBV7-2, the J gene TRBJ1-1, with unresolved D. The CDR3 is 16 amino acids. Trimming pared 0 bases from V and 3 bases from J, leaving 14 bases between. Germline loops: CDR1 SGHTA, CDR2 FQGNSA. CDR3 in amino acids: CASSLAGFISYTEAFF. CDR3 DNA: TGTGCCAGCAGCTTAGCGGGGTTTATTAGTTACACTGAAGCTTTCTTT.

This sequence joins TRBV7-9 and TRBJ1-6; D perhaps matches TRBD1 (5 bases). The germline CDR1 and CDR2 sequences are SEHNR and FQNEAQ (reference sequence). The CDR3 has 15 residues. Trimming left V 3 bases short and J 5 bases short, with 11 bases between. This CDR3 is CASSFRDGDNSPLHF. CDR3 coding DNA: TGTGCCAGCAGCTTCCGGGACGGGGATAATTCACCCCTCCACTTT. The entire variable domain, with the rest obtained from reference TRBV7-9 and TRBJ1-6, is as follows: DTGVSQNPRHKITKRGQNVTFRCDPISEHNRLYWYRQTLGQGPEFLTYFQNEAQLEKSRLLSDRFSAERPKGSFSTLEIQRTEQGDSAMYLCASSFRDGDNSPLHFGNGTRLTVT.

This clonotype was counted at least ten times. The chain joins TRBV7-2 to TRBJ1-6; D perhaps matches TRBD1 (6 bases). Germline assignment: CDR1 SGHTA and CDR2 FQGNSA. Trimming took off 0 bases at V and 7 bases at J, with 10 bases between the two ends. The CDR3 runs to 15 residues. The CDR3 here is CASSLASGVNSPLHF. The DNA for the CDR3 is TGTGCCAGCAGCTTAGCGTCAGGGGTGAATTCACCCCTCCACTTT.

V and J are TRBV5-1 and TRBJ2-7; 8 bases are shared with TRBD1. The CDR3 is 20 residues long. From germline, CDR1 is SGHRS and CDR2 YFSETQ. V trimming: 0 bases; J trimming: 0 bases; junction bases outside the gene matches: 17. CDR3: CASSLDIGTGSNPSSYEQYF. The CDR3 DNA sequence: TGCGCCAGCAGCTTGGATATTGGGACAGGTTCGAACCCGAGCTCCTACGAGCAGTACTTC.

This clonotype was counted many times. The chain employs TRBV3-1 and TRBJ1-4; possible D gene TRBD1, 6 bases. The CDR3 extends over 15 amino acids. V gave up 3 bases and J gave up 5 bases, with 13 bases separating them. CDR1 is LGHDT, CDR2 YNNKEL, per germline (reference sequence). CDR3 amino acids: CASSHRQAENEKLFF. As DNA, the CDR3 is TGTGCCAGCAGCCACCGACAGGCCGAAAATGAAAAACTGTTTTTT.

This CDR3 is CASSLTPTNTEAFF. Here the CDR3 DNA reads TGTGCCAGCAGCTTAACCCCCACGAACACTGAAGCTTTCTTT. This chain connects TRBV7-3 to TRBJ1-1; no reliable D call. CDR1 is SGHTA and CDR2 is FQGTGA in the germline V gene. The CDR3 is made up of 14 amino acids. Trimming stripped 0 bases from V and 1 base from J, with 6 bases between.

This clonotype showed up just a few times. The genes are TRBV5-6 and TRBJ1-5, with TRBD1 identical over 9 bases. J gave up 0 bases and V 0 bases, and 7 bases lay outside the gene matches. The CDR3 sequence is 18 residues long. Germline CDR1 is SGHDT and CDR2 is YYEEEE. CDR3 in amino acids: CASSLGGQGSYSNQPQHF. CDR3 sequence (DNA): TGTGCCAGCAGCTTGGGAGGACAGGGGAGCTATAGCAATCAGCCCCAGCATTTT.

This clonotype was found many times. The V call is TRBV27, the J call TRBJ2-5, with TRBD2 matching 7 bases. There are 13 residues in the CDR3. The trim removed 6 bases at V and 4 bases at J, leaving 5 bases unmatched. CDR1 is MNHEY and CDR2 is SMNVEV in the germline V gene (reference sequence). This chain's CDR3 is CASRGLEGETQYF. Written as DNA, the CDR3 is TGTGCCAGCAGAGGACTAGAGGGAGAGACCCAGTACTTC.